This T cell receptor beta chain was captured in a study of cytomegalovirus exposure and HLA in healthy donors. About the study: HLA-typed donors were the source of roughly 85 million unique TCRs held in an early data release. Study-wide points: Among CMV-associated TCR beta chains, most appeared HLA-restricted in a later analysis. Trimming of TCR beta V- and J-genes showed a link, identified in a later analysis, to a missense DCLRE1C variant. Exclusion as indistinguishable affected some V segments, including TRBV6-2 and TRBV6-3.

CDR3 length equals 15 residues. V was clipped by 5 bases and J by 0 bases, with 10 bases between them. The V gene's germline CDR1 is SGHAT and CDR2 FQNNGV. As for this clone: As yet, its antigen is unknown.

60 Vbeta and 13 Jbeta primers were used in PCR. Assay used: immunoSEQ multiplex PCR; TCRdb lists only in-frame clones, some missing. Here the sample spans approximately 120,000 clones, roughly 86% being singletons. The sequence came from a man between 18 and 35 years old in good health and CMV-seronegative. V and J are TRBV11-2 and TRBJ2-2; possible D gene TRBD2, 6 bases. Sequencing was performed on PBMCs. CDR3 residues: CASSRSGANTGELFF. The CDR3 region has the DNA TGTGCCAGCAGCCGATCGGGGGCGAACACCGGGGAGCTGTTTTTT.